The clone carrying this TCR beta chain was seen ten or more times. Its target is unknown. The entry originates in a study of T cells after yellow fever vaccination. Study as a whole: SMART-Seq v4 Ultra Low Input served to prepare low-cell-number fractions. The study, taken as a whole, reports: A secondary response was less intense yet reached its peak sooner, at day 5 versus 15. It was a small share of clonotypes that appeared in both CD4 and CD8 compartments.

V was shortened by 0 bases and J by 5 bases, with 11 bases between the two germline ends. Germline V lookup: CDR1 SGHRS, CDR2 YFSETQ. The CDR3 is made up of 14 amino acids. It was through 5'RACE template switching that TCR cDNA was made, with a universal primer site and UMIs added. TCRdb reprocessed the 5' RACE reads via MiXCR and lists one record per CDR3 protein. The sample lists hundreds of thousands of distinct CDR3 sequences, around 12% seen once, with 3.2% in the top ten. The chain links TRBV5-1 to TRBJ2-5; D might be TRBD2 (6 bases). This sample comprised CD4+ T cells sorted from PBMCs, obtained 15 days after the yellow fever booster vaccination. This TCR was sampled from a man younger than 30 who received the YFV17D yellow fever vaccine. CDR3 residues: CASSLAPGVETQYF. DNA of the CDR3: TGCGCCAGCAGCTTGGCCCCGGGGGTGGAGACCCAGTACTTC. Drawing the rest from reference TRBV5-1 and TRBJ2-5, the complete variable domain is KAGVTQTPRYLIKTRGQQVTLSCSPISGHRSVSWYQQTPGQGLQFLFEYFSETQRNKGNFPGRFSGRQFSNSRSEMNVSTLELGDSALYLCASSLAPGVETQYFGPGTRLLVL.